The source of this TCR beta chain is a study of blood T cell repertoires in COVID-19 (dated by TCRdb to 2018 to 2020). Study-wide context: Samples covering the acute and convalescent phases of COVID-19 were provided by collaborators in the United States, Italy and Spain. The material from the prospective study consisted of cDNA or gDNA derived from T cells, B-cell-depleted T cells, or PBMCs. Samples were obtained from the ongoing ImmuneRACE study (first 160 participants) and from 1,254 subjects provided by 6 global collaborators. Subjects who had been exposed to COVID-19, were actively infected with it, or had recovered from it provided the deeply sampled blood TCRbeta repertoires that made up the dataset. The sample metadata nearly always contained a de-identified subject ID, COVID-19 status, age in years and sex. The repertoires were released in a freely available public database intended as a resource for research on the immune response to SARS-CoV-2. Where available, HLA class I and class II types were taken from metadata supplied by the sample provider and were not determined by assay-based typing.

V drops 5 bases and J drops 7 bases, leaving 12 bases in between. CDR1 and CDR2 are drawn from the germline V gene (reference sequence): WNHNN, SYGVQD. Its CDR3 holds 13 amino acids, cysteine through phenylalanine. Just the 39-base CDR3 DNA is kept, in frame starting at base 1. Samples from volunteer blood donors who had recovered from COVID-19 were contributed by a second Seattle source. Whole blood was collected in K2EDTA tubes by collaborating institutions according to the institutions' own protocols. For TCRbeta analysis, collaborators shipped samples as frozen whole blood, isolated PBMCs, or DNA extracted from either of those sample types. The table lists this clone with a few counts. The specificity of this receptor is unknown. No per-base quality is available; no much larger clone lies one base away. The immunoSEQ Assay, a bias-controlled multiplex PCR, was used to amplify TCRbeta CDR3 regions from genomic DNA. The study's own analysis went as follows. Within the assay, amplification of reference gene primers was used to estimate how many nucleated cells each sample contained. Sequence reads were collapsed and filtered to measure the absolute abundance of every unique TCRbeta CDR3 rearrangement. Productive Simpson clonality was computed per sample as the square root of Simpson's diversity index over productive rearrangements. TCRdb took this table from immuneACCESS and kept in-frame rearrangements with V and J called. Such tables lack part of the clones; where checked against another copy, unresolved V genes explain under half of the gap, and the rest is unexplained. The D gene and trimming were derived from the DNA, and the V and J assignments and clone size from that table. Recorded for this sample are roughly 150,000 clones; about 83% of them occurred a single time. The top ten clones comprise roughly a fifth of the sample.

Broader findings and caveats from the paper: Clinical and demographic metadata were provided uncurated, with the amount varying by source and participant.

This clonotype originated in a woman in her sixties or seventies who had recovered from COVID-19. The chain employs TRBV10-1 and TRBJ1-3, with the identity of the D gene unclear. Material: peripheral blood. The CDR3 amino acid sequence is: CASSLESGNTIYF. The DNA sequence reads TGCGCCAGCAGTTTGGAGTCCGGGAACACCATATATTTT.